This T cell receptor (beta chain) was identified in a study of cytomegalovirus exposure and HLA in healthy donors. Study-level results: In terms of immune exposure information, only CMV serostatus was available.

Points on this clone: Its target is unknown.

Whereas donors were nominally healthy upon sampling, unrecorded immune exposures were probable. The CDR3 totals 15 residues. V lost 5 bases and J lost 6; bases outside the gene matches: 7. Germline V gives CDR1 MNHEY, CDR2 SVGAGI. Researchers ran the PCR with 60 Vbeta and 13 Jbeta primers. TCRdb's table, derived via immunoSEQ multiplex PCR, lists solely in-frame clones and lacks some. The profile shows about 94,000 clones, 78% of them singletons. This rearrangement joins TRBV6-5 to TRBJ1-5; 10 bases align to TRBD1. Input material: PBMCs. This sequence was found in a woman aged 55-75 years in good health and CMV-seronegative. The CDR3 sequence: CASSPLRQGAQPQHF. The CDR3 bases are TGTGCCAGCAGTCCCCTCCGACAGGGGGCTCAGCCCCAGCATTTT.